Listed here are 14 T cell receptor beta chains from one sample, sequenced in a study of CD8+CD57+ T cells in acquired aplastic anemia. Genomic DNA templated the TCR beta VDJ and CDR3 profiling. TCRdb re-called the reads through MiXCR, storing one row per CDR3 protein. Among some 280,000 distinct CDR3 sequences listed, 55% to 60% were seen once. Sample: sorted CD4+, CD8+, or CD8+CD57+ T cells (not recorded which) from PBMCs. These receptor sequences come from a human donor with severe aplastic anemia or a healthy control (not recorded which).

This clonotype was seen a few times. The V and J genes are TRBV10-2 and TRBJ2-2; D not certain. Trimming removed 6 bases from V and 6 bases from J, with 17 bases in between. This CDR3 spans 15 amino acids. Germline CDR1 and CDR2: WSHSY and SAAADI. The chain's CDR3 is CASRPPGVGAGELFF. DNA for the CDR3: TGCGCCAGCAGACCTCCTGGCGTTGGCGCCGGGGAGCTGTTTTTT.

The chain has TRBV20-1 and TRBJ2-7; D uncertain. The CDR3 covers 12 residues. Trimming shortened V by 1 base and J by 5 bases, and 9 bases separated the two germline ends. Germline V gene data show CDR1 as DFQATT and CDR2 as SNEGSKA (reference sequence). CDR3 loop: CSARVAYNEQYF. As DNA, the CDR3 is TGCAGTGCTAGAGTAGCTTACAACGAGCAGTACTTC.

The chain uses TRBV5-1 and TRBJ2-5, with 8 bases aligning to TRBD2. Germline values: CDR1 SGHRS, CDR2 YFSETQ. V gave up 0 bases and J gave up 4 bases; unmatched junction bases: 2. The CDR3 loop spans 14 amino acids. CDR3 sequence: CASSLEAGGETQYF. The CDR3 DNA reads TGCGCCAGCAGCTTGGAGGCGGGAGGAGAGACCCAGTACTTC.

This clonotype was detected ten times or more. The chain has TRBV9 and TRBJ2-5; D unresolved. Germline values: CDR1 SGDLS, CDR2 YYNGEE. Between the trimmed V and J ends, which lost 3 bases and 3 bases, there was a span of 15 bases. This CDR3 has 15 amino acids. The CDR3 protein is CASSAGSPVEETQYF. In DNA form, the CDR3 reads TGTGCCAGCAGCGCCGGGTCCCCTGTCGAAGAGACCCAGTACTTC.

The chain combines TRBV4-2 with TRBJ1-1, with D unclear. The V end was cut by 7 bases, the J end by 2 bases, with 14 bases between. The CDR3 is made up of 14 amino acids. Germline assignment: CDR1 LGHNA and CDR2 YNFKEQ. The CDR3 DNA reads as TGTGCCAGCAATCCGACACGGGGTAACACTGAAGCTTTCTTT. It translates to CASNPTRGNTEAFF.

For the CDR3, the DNA is TGTGCCAGCAGCTCGGACAGGGCTGATGAAAAACTGTTTTTT. Amino acids: CASSSDRADEKLFF. The V and J genes are TRBV12-3 or TRBV12-4 and TRBJ1-4; TRBD1 matches 8 bases. This CDR3 is built from 14 residues. The trim removed 6 bases at V and 6 bases at J, leaving 6 bases unmatched.

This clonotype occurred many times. The CDR3 DNA is TGCGCCAGCAGCTTGGAGGGGGCGAATTTCGACGAGCAGTACTTC. Translation gives CASSLEGANFDEQYF. The V and J genes are TRBV5-1 and TRBJ2-7; TRBD1 aligns across 7 bases. V shed 0 bases and J 5 bases; nucleotides not matched to a gene: 8. The germline CDR1 and CDR2 sequences are SGHRS and YFSETQ. The CDR3 has 15 residues.

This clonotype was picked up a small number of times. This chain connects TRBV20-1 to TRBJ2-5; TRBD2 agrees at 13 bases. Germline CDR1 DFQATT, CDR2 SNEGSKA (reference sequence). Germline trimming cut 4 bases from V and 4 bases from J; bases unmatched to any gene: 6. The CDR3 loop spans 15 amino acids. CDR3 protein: CSATGLAGEVETQYF. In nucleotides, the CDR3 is TGCAGTGCTACCGGACTAGCGGGAGAGGTAGAGACCCAGTACTTC.

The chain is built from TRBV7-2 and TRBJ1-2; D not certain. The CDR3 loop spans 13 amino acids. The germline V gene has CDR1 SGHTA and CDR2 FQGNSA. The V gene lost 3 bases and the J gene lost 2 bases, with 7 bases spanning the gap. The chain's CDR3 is CASSFSRNYGYTF. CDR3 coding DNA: TGTGCCAGCAGCTTCTCACGGAACTATGGCTACACCTTC.

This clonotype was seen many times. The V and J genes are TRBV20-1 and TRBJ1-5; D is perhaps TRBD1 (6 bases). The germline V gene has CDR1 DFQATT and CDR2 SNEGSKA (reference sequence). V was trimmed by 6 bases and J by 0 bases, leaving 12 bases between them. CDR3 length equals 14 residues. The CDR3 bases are TGCAGTGCGGACAGCTTCTATAGCAATCAGCCCCAGCATTTT. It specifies CSADSFYSNQPQHF.

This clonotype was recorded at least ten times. The CDR3 sequence: CASSYLGRSQETQYF. CDR3 bases: TGTGCCAGCAGTTACTTAGGACGGAGTCAAGAGACCCAGTACTTC. The V gene is TRBV6-6, the J gene TRBJ2-5; D is unresolved. Germline CDR1 reads MNHNY; CDR2 reads SVGAGI (reference sequence). V lost 1 base to trimming and J lost 2 bases, with 11 bases between them. CDR3 length equals 15 residues.

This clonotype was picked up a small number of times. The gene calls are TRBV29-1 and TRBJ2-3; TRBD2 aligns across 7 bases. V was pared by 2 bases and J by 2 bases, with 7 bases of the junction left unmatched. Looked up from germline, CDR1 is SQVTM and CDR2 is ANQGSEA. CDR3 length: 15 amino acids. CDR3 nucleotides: TGCAGCGTTGAAAGGCGGGAGAGTCCCACAGATACGCAGTATTTT. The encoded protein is CSVERRESPTDTQYF.

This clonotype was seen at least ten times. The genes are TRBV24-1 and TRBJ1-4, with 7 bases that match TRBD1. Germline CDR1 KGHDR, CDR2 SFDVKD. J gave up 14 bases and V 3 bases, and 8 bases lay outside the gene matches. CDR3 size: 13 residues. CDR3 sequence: CATSDPPGGRLFF. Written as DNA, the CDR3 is TGTGCCACCAGTGATCCCCCAGGGGGTAGGCTGTTTTTT.

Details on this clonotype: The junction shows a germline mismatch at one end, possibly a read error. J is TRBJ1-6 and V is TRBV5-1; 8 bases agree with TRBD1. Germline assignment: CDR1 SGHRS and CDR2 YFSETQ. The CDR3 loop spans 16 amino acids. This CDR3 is CASSIPSGQANSPLHF. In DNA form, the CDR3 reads TGTGCCAGCAGCATTCCGTCGGGACAGGCTAATTCACCCCTCCACTTT.